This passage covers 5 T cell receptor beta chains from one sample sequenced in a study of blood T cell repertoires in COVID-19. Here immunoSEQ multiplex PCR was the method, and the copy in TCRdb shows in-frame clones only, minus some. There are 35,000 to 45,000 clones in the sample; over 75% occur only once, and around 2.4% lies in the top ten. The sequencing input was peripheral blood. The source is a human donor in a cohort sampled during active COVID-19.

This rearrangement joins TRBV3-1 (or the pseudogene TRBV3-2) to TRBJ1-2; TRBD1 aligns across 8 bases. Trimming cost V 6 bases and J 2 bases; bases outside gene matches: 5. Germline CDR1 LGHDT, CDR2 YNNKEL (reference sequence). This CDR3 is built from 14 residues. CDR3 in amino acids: CASRRTGQNYGYTF. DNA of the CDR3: TGTGCCAGCAGGAGGACAGGGCAAAACTATGGCTACACCTTC.

DNA of the CDR3: TGTGCCACCAGCAGCGGCGGGGGCGGGGAGACCCAGTACTTC. Translated, it gives CATSSGGGGETQYF. V and J are TRBV15 and TRBJ2-5, with a tentative D call TRBD2 (7 bases). Trimming removed 3 bases at V and 5 bases at J, with 13 bases between. The CDR3 totals 14 residues. Germline V gene sequence: CDR1 LNHNV, CDR2 YYDKDF (reference sequence).

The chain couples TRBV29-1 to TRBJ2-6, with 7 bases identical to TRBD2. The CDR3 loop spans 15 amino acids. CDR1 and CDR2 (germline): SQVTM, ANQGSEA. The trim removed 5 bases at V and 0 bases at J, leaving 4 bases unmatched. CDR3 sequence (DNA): TGCAGCGTTAGGGAGGGACTCTCTGGGGCCAACGTCCTGACTTTC. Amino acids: CSVREGLSGANVLTF.

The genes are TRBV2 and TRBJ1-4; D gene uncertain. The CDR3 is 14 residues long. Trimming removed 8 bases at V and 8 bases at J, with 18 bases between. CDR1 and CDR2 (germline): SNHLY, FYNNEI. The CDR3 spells CASGVIISGEKLFF. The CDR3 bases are TGTGCCAGCGGGGTCATAATATCGGGGGAAAAACTGTTTTTT.

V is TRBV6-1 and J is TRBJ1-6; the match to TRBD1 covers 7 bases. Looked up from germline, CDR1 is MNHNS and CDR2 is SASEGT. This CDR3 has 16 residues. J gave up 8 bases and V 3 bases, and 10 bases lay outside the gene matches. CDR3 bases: TGTGCCAGCAGTGACCCCAATCGGACAGGTCATTCACCCCTCCACTTT. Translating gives CASSDPNRTGHSPLHF.